The clone carrying this T cell receptor (beta chain) was counted a single time. Per the original methods: Estimates of nucleated cell counts were drawn from the amplification of reference gene primers. Clones were sequenced by immunoSEQ multiplex PCR, and TCRdb holds only the in-frame ones, with some missing. Clonal size and the V and J genes are those of that table, whereas D and trimming came from the DNA. The repertoire holds around 230,000 clones, with 65% to 85% as singletons. The data are from a study of blood T cell repertoires in COVID-19. As for the study in general: COVID-19 samples, acute and convalescent, were from the United States, Italy and Spain. PBMCs, B-cell-depleted T cells, or T cells provided the cDNA or gDNA that made up the material.

The CDR3 consists of 12 residues. Germline V gene sequence: CDR1 SGHDT, CDR2 YYEEEE. Trimming left V 2 bases short and J 4 bases short, with 6 bases between. V gene TRBV5-6 combines with J gene TRBJ1-1; D is ambiguous. The receptor comes from a man aged 40-50 years with acute or convalescent COVID-19. The sequenced sample consisted of peripheral blood. The CDR3 DNA follows: TGTGCCAGCAGCTTAGTCAGCACTGAAGCTTTCTTT. Its translation is CASSLVSTEAFF.